This T cell receptor beta chain was sequenced in a study of blood T cells in healthy people across ages. Study outcomes and limitations: Roughly linear age-related decline in beta diversity appeared, significant by age 40.

This clonotype was counted many times. Its cognate antigen is unknown. Trimming cost V 6 bases and J 6 bases; bases outside gene matches: 8. This CDR3 has 13 amino acids. From germline, CDR1 is SQVTM and CDR2 ANQGSEA. Through a sample-barcoded 5' primer and a J-beta primer mix, a second PCR was run for roughly 6 to 12 cycles. MiXCR was run by TCRdb on the 5' RACE reads, yielding one entry per CDR3 protein. The sample carries around 1,500,000 distinct CDR3 sequences, 28% recorded once. This chain uses TRBV29-1 with TRBJ2-1; TRBD1 aligns across 7 bases. The receptor's source is a woman in her 30s in good health. The material sequenced was blood. CDR3 coding DNA: TGCAGCGTCCTAAACAGGGGAACCAATGAGCAGTTCTTC. The encoded protein is CSVLNRGTNEQFF.